Below are 26 T cell receptor beta chains sequenced from a single sample in a study of blood T cell repertoires in COVID-19. Profiling relied on immunoSEQ multiplex PCR, and the TCRdb table lists in-frame clones only, not all of them. The sample has about 140,000 clones; approximately 85% are singletons. Sequencing used peripheral blood. Receptors were obtained from a man aged 50-59 years with acute or convalescent COVID-19.

The genes are TRBV5-1 and TRBJ1-2; 9 bases fit TRBD1. Germline CDR1 reads SGHRS; CDR2 reads YFSETQ. Trimming took 0 bases from V and 3 from J; bases not matched to a gene: 3. The CDR3 covers 15 residues. The CDR3 coding sequence is TGCGCCAGCAGCTTGGAGGGACAGGGATACTATGGCTACACCTTC. It yields the protein CASSLEGQGYYGYTF.

The chain is built from TRBV10-3 and TRBJ2-1; tentative D call: TRBD2 (5 bases). V was shortened by 3 bases and J by 9 bases, with 12 bases between the two germline ends. Germline V gives CDR1 ENHRY, CDR2 SYGVKD. The CDR3 has 13 amino acids. The CDR3 is CAISDFSEGEQFF. The CDR3 nucleotides are TGTGCCATCAGTGATTTTAGCGAGGGTGAGCAGTTCTTC.

The rearrangement joins TRBV27 to TRBJ1-1; the match to TRBD1 covers 11 bases. CDR3 size: 15 residues. V lost 8 bases to trimming and J lost 4 bases; unmatched junction nucleotides: 9. CDR1 is MNHEY and CDR2 is SMNVEV in the germline V gene (reference sequence). The CDR3 bases are TGTGCCAGCGAGGCCCCCGGGACAGGGGGCACTGAAGCTTTCTTT. It is translated as CASEAPGTGGTEAFF.

The gene calls are TRBV28 and TRBJ1-6; D is undetermined. Germline V gene lookup returns CDR1 MDHEN and CDR2 SYDVKM. This CDR3 has 14 amino acids. V lost 2 bases, J lost 4 bases, and 6 bases lay in between. CDR3 DNA sequence: TGTGCCAGCAGTTTAGCGTTTTATAATTCACCCCTCCACTTT. Amino acid sequence: CASSLAFYNSPLHF.

This chain joins TRBV2 and TRBJ1-1; unclear D gene. V gave up 6 bases and J gave up 4 bases, with 9 bases separating them. The CDR3 covers 12 residues. The germline CDR1 and CDR2 sequences are SNHLY and FYNNEI. The CDR3 nucleotides are TGTGCCAGCAGACAAATGGTCACTGAAGCTTTCTTT. Protein: CASRQMVTEAFF.

The chain employs TRBV19 and TRBJ2-2, with no clear D. V lost 2 bases, J lost 1 base, and 8 bases lay in between. The CDR3 loop spans 15 amino acids. Germline CDR1 and CDR2: LNHDA and SQIVND (reference sequence). This CDR3 is CASSIISGNTGELFF. CDR3 in DNA: TGTGCCAGTAGTATAATATCCGGGAACACCGGGGAGCTGTTTTTT.

This clone was recorded a few times. The rearrangement uses TRBV14 and TRBJ1-3, with TRBD1 matching over 7 bases. The CDR3 covers 15 residues. J lost 0 bases, V lost 4 bases, and 3 bases had no gene match. CDR1 is SGHDN, CDR2 FVKESK, per germline. As DNA, the CDR3 is TGTGCCAGCAGCCGGGGACAGAACTCTGGAAACACCATATATTTT. This encodes CASSRGQNSGNTIYF.

This clone was seen just once. The CDR3 bases are TGTGCCAGCGGCAGGCAGCCCAATGAAAAACTGTTTTTT. Protein product: CASGRQPNEKLFF. The rearrangement links TRBV6-6 to TRBJ1-4; D not certain. Germline values: CDR1 MNHNY, CDR2 SVGAGI (reference sequence). CDR3 length: 13 residues. V was cut by 8 bases and J by 5 bases, with 12 bases left in between.

The V and J genes are TRBV6-5 and TRBJ1-2; D call uncertain. Germline V gene lookup returns CDR1 MNHEY and CDR2 SVGAGI. The CDR3 contains 15 residues. V was clipped by 6 bases and J by 2 bases, with 16 bases between them. The CDR3, as DNA: TGTGCCAGCAGACCCACCCCGGGTTTCAACTATGGCTACACCTTC. This sequence encodes CASRPTPGFNYGYTF.

The chain combines TRBV7-3 with TRBJ1-2, with 7 nucleotides matching TRBD1. The V gene's germline CDR1 is SGHTA and CDR2 FQGTGA. V dropped 5 bases and J dropped 6; count of bases not matched to a gene: 6. This CDR3 comprises 13 residues. The CDR3 nucleotides are TGTGCCAGCAGCGGGCGACAGGGCAATGGCTACACCTTC. Its protein is CASSGRQGNGYTF.

CDR3 DNA sequence: TGTGCCAGCAGCTTAGGTCCAGGGTGGGCGAACACCGGGGAGCTGTTTTTT. Its protein product is CASSLGPGWANTGELFF. The chain carries TRBV7-9 and TRBJ2-2, with D perhaps matching TRBD1 (5 bases). The CDR3 has 17 amino acids. Trimming took off 1 base at V and 0 bases at J, with 12 bases between the two ends. Germline V CDR1 and CDR2: SEHNR, FQNEAQ (reference sequence).

J is TRBJ1-1 and V is TRBV6-6; D perhaps matches TRBD1 (6 bases). From germline, CDR1 is MNHNY and CDR2 SVGAGI (reference sequence). The V end lost 8 bases, the J end lost 3 bases, and 13 bases lay between the germline ends. The CDR3 has 13 residues. The CDR3 DNA is TGTGCCAGCGGTACAGGGTGGCACACTGAAGCTTTCTTT. It yields the protein CASGTGWHTEAFF.

The chain links TRBV6-6 to TRBJ2-7; weak D call: TRBD2 (6 bases). Deletions cut 7 bases from V and 0 bases from J, with 13 bases between. CDR1 MNHNY and CDR2 SVGAGI come from the germline V gene (reference sequence). This CDR3 has 14 amino acids. CDR3 sequence reads: CASKETRVSYEQYF. The CDR3 DNA sequence: TGTGCCAGCAAGGAGACTAGGGTCTCCTACGAGCAGTACTTC.

As for this clone: Mismatch with germline at one junction end may stem from a read error. The V call is TRBV18, the J call TRBJ2-7; 8 bases line up with TRBD2. There are 15 residues in the CDR3. The V gene's germline CDR1 is KGHSH and CDR2 LQKENI. The CDR3 spells CASSPPAGASFEQYF. In nucleotides, the CDR3 is TGTGCCAGCTCACCACCAGCGGGGGCCTCCTTCGAGCAGTACTTC.

This clone was seen a handful of times. The chain has TRBV29-1 and TRBJ2-7; TRBD2 is a possible D gene (5 bases). The germline gives CDR1 SQVTM, CDR2 ANQGSEA. The CDR3 spans 13 residues. Trimming took 7 bases from V and 0 from J, leaving 13 bases between them. Here the CDR3 reads CSADSRDSYEQYF. The CDR3 region has the DNA TGCAGCGCTGACTCCCGGGACTCCTACGAGCAGTACTTC.

The V gene is TRBV14, the J gene TRBJ1-2; no firm D call. The V gene's germline CDR1 is SGHDN and CDR2 FVKESK. The CDR3 is made up of 13 amino acids. V was shortened by 6 bases and J by 8 bases, with 16 bases between the two germline ends. CDR3 nucleotides: TGTGCCAGCAGTTCAAGTTCCCCACGGGGCTACACCTTC. This translates into CASSSSSPRGYTF.

The gene calls are TRBV7-9 and TRBJ2-6, with 10 bases matching TRBD1. The V segment lost 8 bases and the J segment 0 bases; nucleotides outside the gene matches: 7. The CDR3 length is 17 residues. Per germline, CDR1 SEHNR and CDR2 FQNEAQ (reference sequence). Here the CDR3 DNA reads TGTGCCAGCTATAGACAGGGGGCGGGCTCTGGGGCCAACGTCCTGACTTTC. The encoded protein is CASYRQGAGSGANVLTF.

This chain joins TRBV4-2 and TRBJ1-4; 7 bases agree with TRBD1. The length of the CDR3 is 15 residues. V shed 0 bases and J 8 bases; nucleotides not matched to a gene: 6. Germline CDR1 and CDR2: LGHNA and YNFKEQ. CDR3 sequence (DNA): TGTGCCAGCAGCCAAGATGCAACAGGGGAAGAAAAACTGTTTTTT. Translated: CASSQDATGEEKLFF.

The chain's CDR3 is CASSSGLRQETQYF. CDR3 nucleotide sequence: TGCGCCAGCAGCTCGGGACTGCGCCAAGAGACCCAGTACTTC. The rearrangement joins TRBV5-1 to TRBJ2-5; TRBD2 might be the D (6 bases). With 3 bases removed from V and 1 base from J, the gap between germline ends came to 10 bases. CDR3 length equals 14 residues. Germline CDR1 and CDR2: SGHRS and YFSETQ.

This chain joins TRBV2 and TRBJ2-1; 8 bases are shared with TRBD2. V trimming: 8 bases; J trimming: 10 bases; junction bases outside the gene matches: 13. Looked up from germline, CDR1 is SNHLY and CDR2 is FYNNEI. The CDR3 sequence is 14 residues long. In nucleotides, the CDR3 is TGTGCCAGCGGTACTAGCGGCGAACTGGGGGAGCAGTTCTTC. Its protein is CASGTSGELGEQFF.

The genes are TRBV30 and TRBJ2-7, with D perhaps matching TRBD1 (5 bases). Per germline, CDR1 GTSNPN and CDR2 SVGIG (reference sequence). V was clipped by 0 bases and J by 5 bases, with 11 bases between them. The CDR3 spans 13 residues. The CDR3 DNA is TGTGCCTGGAGTGTAAAGGGGTCCAACGAGCAGTACTTC. Amino acids: CAWSVKGSNEQYF. Based on the CDR3 plus reference TRBV30 and TRBJ2-7, the full variable domain is SQTIHQWPATLVQPVGSPLSLECTVEGTSNPNLYWYRQAAGRGLQLLFYSVGIGQISSEVPQNLSASRPQDRQFILSSKKLLLSDSGFYLCAWSVKGSNEQYFGPGTRLTVT.

The chain joins TRBV12-3 or TRBV12-4 to TRBJ1-3; no definite D call. Trimming removed 3 bases from V and 0 bases from J, with 3 bases in between. This CDR3 contains 13 residues. In DNA form, the CDR3 reads TGTGCCAGCAGTTTTAGCTCTGGAAACACCATATATTTT. Translating it yields CASSFSSGNTIYF.

This rearrangement joins TRBV9 to TRBJ1-1, with D possibly matching TRBD1 (5 bases). The CDR3 consists of 15 residues. The V and J ends lost 0 bases and 1 base respectively, with 10 bases between them. Germline values: CDR1 SGDLS, CDR2 YYNGEE. The CDR3 bases are TGTGCCAGCAGCGTAGCAGGCGGGGCGAACACTGAAGCTTTCTTT. This sequence encodes CASSVAGGANTEAFF.

The chain is built from TRBV11-2 and TRBJ2-3; TRBD2 agrees at 11 bases. The ends lost 5 bases at V and 3 bases at J; junction bases unmatched: 7. CDR3 length: 16 residues. Per germline, CDR1 SGHAT and CDR2 FQNNGV. The CDR3 sequence is CASSAGLAVGTDTQYF. The CDR3 DNA reads TGTGCCAGCAGCGCGGGACTAGCGGTAGGGACAGATACGCAGTATTTT.

This chain joins TRBV15 and TRBJ1-5; D call uncertain. CDR1 and CDR2 from the germline V gene are LNHNV and YYDKDF (reference sequence). V lost 2 bases, J lost 3 bases, and 17 bases lay in between. The CDR3 totals 17 residues. The CDR3: CATSRSYEGRSNQPQHF. The CDR3 coding sequence is TGTGCCACCAGCAGATCATATGAGGGCCGGTCCAATCAGCCCCAGCATTTT.

This chain connects TRBV27 to TRBJ2-7; 9 bases align to TRBD2. V lost 7 bases, J lost 2 bases, and 12 bases stayed unmatched. This CDR3 has 16 residues. The germline gives CDR1 MNHEY, CDR2 SMNVEV (reference sequence). The chain's CDR3 is CASKPSDSGGTYEQYF. In nucleotides, the CDR3 is TGTGCCAGCAAACCCTCAGATAGCGGGGGTACCTACGAGCAGTACTTC.